The 2 T cell receptor beta chains below were found in one sample sequenced in a study of cytomegalovirus exposure and HLA in healthy donors. This table comes from immunoSEQ multiplex PCR, and its TCRdb copy is limited to in-frame clones, with some not included. Here the sample spans 150,000 to 200,000 clones, 85% to 90% being singletons. Material: PBMCs. Every receptor here comes from a woman between 25 and 40 years old in good health and CMV-seronegative.

This clone was counted once. V and J are TRBV14 and TRBJ2-5, with D perhaps TRBD2 (5 bases). In germline, CDR1 is SGHDN, CDR2 FVKESK. V gave up 4 bases and J gave up 7 bases, with 13 bases separating them. This CDR3 comprises 13 residues. The CDR3, as DNA: TGTGCCAGCAGCCCGTATTTCGAGGGGACCCAGTACTTC. It codes for CASSPYFEGTQYF.

This chain joins TRBV5-1 and TRBJ2-1; 8 bases are a match to TRBD2. The germline V gene has CDR1 SGHRS and CDR2 YFSETQ. CDR3 length equals 14 residues. After removal of 1 base from V and 7 bases from J, the junction contained 4 bases not matched to a gene. CDR3 nucleotide sequence: TGCGCCAGCAGCTTGTTGGGACTAGATAATGAGCAGTTCTTC. Encoded protein: CASSLLGLDNEQFF.